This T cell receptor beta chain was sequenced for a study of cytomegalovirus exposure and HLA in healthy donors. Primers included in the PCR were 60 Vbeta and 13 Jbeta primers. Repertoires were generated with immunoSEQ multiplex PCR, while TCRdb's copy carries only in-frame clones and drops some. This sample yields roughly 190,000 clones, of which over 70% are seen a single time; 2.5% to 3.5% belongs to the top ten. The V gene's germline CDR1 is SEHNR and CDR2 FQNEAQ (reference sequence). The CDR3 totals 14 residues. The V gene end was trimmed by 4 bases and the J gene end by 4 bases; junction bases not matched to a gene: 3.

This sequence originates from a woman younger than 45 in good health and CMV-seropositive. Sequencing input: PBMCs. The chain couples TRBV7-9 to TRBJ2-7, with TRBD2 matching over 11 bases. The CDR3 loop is CASSSRLAGYEQYF. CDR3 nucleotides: TGTGCCAGCAGCTCAAGACTAGCGGGGTACGAGCAGTACTTC.